A selection of T cell receptor beta chains follows, all from one sample in a study of shared clonotypes between healthy human individuals. Here immunoSEQ multiplex PCR was the method, and the copy in TCRdb shows in-frame clones only, minus some. The table lists around 480,000 clones, 75% to 80% of them singletons. The sample was PBMCs. Receptor source: a woman in her thirties or forties in good health. Some clones in this sample may be carry-over from other donors' samples. Both conserved end residues are part of each CDR3.

j_call v_call cdr3_aa
TRBJ1-4 TRBV4-3 CASSRGGQDEKLFF
TRBJ2-7 TRBV30 CAWSLGTVIVYEQYF
TRBJ1-4 TRBV6-1 CASSEAPDGGREKLFF
TRBJ1-5 TRBV4-1 CASSRDGNQPQHF
TRBJ2-2 TRBV4-1 CASSQDWTHTGELFF
TRBJ2-7 TRBV14 CASSQGPNIYYEQYF
TRBJ2-7 TRBV19 CASSIGGGSPYEQYF
TRBJ2-2 TRBV6-5 CASSYSQGANTGELFF
TRBJ2-1 TRBV18 CASSPPSVGDEQFF
TRBJ2-7 TRBV28 CASTPGQVYEQYF
TRBJ1-1 TRBV2 CASSEAGRTEAFF
TRBJ2-5 TRBV30 CARRTSAGGETQYF
TRBJ2-1 TRBV11-2 CASSLGGDRRHSGLEQFF
TRBJ2-7 TRBV7-8 CASSQDQGTGSYEQYF
TRBJ2-3 TRBV29-1 CSVGQGGTDTQYF
TRBJ1-3 TRBV6-5 CASRPGLGNTIYF
TRBJ2-7 TRBV20-1 CSARLPGLQYF
TRBJ2-1 TRBV2 CASSGAETYNEQFF
. TRBV10-3 CAISEREVYEQYF
TRBJ2-1 TRBV29-1 CSVESGTRVYNEQFF
TRBJ2-7 TRBV5-5 CASSLAGQFYEQYF
TRBJ2-1 TRBV19 CASSKTGTSGNEQFF
TRBJ2-1 TRBV7-9 CASSLSGSRGTSGSNEQFF
TRBJ2-7 TRBV7-8 CASSFPLSEQYF
TRBJ1-1 TRBV7-9 CASSLSENTEAFF
TRBJ2-1 TRBV18 CASSPDSYNEQFF